These 3 T cell receptor beta chains originate from one sample sequenced in a study of vaccination and CD4 T cells after COVID-19. The treatment denotes: approximately nine-day PBMC culture with coronavirus spike peptide pools or control peptides (ViraFEST assay). Researchers collected the unexposed donor's CD4+ T cells before the COVID-19 pandemic (2011-2018). Their specific antigens are unknown. CD4+ T cells that had been cultured provided DNA sequenced with the Oncomine TCR Beta short-read assay. After culture, CD4+ T cells served as the source for genomic DNA extraction. TCRdb fed the PCR reads into MiXCR, producing one record per CDR3 protein. The sample carries under 10,000 distinct CDR3 sequences, 25% to 35% recorded once. The material sequenced was CD4+ T cells from blood, cultured in vitro. Every receptor here comes from a human donor in good health.

This clonotype came up a few times. The chain is built from TRBV7-2 and TRBJ2-7; perhaps TRBD2 as D (6 bases). V lost 0 bases and J 2 bases, leaving 17 bases between the germline ends. Germline CDR1 and CDR2: SGHTA and FQGNSA. There are 17 residues in the CDR3. The CDR3 region is CASSLAPRRGGAYEQYF. The CDR3 nucleotides are TGTGCCAGCAGCTTAGCTCCGAGGAGGGGCGGGGCCTACGAGCAGTACTTC.

The V and J genes are TRBV7-9 and TRBJ2-2; 8 bases line up with TRBD2. The ends lost 5 bases at V and 4 bases at J; junction bases unmatched: 9. The V gene's germline CDR1 is SEHNR and CDR2 FQNEAQ (reference sequence). The CDR3 covers 16 residues. The CDR3 is CASSTRGAGATGELFF. The CDR3 DNA reads as TGTGCCAGCAGCACCCGAGGAGCGGGGGCCACCGGGGAGCTGTTTTTT. Full variable domain (rest looked up from reference TRBV7-9 and TRBJ2-2): DTGVSQNPRHKITKRGQNVTFRCDPISEHNRLYWYRQTLGQGPEFLTYFQNEAQLEKSRLLSDRFSAERPKGSFSTLEIQRTEQGDSAMYLCASSTRGAGATGELFFGEGSRLTVL.

The chain has TRBV7-2 and TRBJ2-7; D ambiguous. The CDR3 loop spans 12 amino acids. The germline V gene encodes CDR1 SGHTA and CDR2 FQGNSA. Between the trimmed V and J ends, which lost 5 bases and 3 bases, there was a span of 8 bases. As DNA, the CDR3 is TGTGCCAGCAGCATGCAGGACTACGAGCAGTACTTC. Protein: CASSMQDYEQYF.